The present TCR beta chain was sequenced within a study of blood T cell repertoires in COVID-19. Patients of the Seattle cohort, enrolled during active infection, were followed longitudinally. The CDR3 is 15 residues long. Germline loops: CDR1 SNHLY, CDR2 FYNNEI. After removal of 3 bases from V and 3 bases from J, the junction contained 5 bases not matched to a gene. Profiled with immunoSEQ multiplex PCR; TCRdb holds only in-frame clones, not every one. The table lists 45,000 to 60,000 clones, 84% of them singletons. This rearrangement joins TRBV2 to TRBJ1-5, with 7 nucleotides matching TRBD1. The sequencing input was peripheral blood. The sequence was obtained from an older man with COVID-19, enrolled during active disease. CDR3 in amino acids: CASSDNRGLNQPQHF. The CDR3 coding sequence is TGTGCCAGCAGTGATAACAGGGGCCTCAATCAGCCCCAGCATTTT.